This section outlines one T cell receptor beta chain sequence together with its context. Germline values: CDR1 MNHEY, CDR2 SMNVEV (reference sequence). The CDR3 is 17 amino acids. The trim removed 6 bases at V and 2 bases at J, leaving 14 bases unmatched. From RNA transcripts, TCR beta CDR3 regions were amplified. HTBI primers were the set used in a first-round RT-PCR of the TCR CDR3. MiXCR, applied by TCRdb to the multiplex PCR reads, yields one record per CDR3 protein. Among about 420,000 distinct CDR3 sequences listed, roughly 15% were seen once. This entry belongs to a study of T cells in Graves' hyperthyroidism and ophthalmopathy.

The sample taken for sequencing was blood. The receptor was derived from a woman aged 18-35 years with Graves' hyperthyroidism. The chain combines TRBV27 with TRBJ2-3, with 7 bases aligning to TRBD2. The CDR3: CASRPPGTKAPTDTQYF. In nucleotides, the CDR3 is TGTGCCAGCAGGCCACCCGGGACTAAAGCCCCCACAGATACGCAGTATTTT.